The clone carrying this T cell receptor beta chain was seen a handful of times. Its target is not known. This sample stems from a study of CD8+ T cells in alopecia areata. Study in general: Each day, treated patients took oral tofacitinib twice, at 5 to 10 mg per dose.

Extracted RNA was reverse transcribed, and the resulting cDNA served as sequencing template. Libraries were prepared by immunoSEQ multiplex PCR; TCRdb keeps only in-frame clonotypes and omits some of them. The table includes 90,000 to 100,000 clones, roughly two fifths detected once. Study outcomes and limitations: In lesional scalp, particularly from alopecia totalis/universalis, clonality was higher than in normal scalp. Scalp sample sequencing also detects resident alphabeta T cells of normal skin.

Collection of lesional scalp punch biopsies and peripheral blood was performed in alopecia areata patients. With 6 bases removed from V and 6 bases from J, the gap between germline ends came to 20 bases. This CDR3 spans 15 amino acids. Germline loops: CDR1 SGHVS, CDR2 FQNEAQ. The sample taken for sequencing was CD4+ T cells sorted from blood. The genes are TRBV7-8 and TRBJ1-1; TRBD1 might be the D (6 bases). The TCR comes from a human donor with alopecia areata. The CDR3 reads CASRKYRESNSEAFF. The CDR3 DNA follows: TGTGCCAGCAGGAAATACAGGGAGAGCAACTCTGAAGCTTTCTTT.